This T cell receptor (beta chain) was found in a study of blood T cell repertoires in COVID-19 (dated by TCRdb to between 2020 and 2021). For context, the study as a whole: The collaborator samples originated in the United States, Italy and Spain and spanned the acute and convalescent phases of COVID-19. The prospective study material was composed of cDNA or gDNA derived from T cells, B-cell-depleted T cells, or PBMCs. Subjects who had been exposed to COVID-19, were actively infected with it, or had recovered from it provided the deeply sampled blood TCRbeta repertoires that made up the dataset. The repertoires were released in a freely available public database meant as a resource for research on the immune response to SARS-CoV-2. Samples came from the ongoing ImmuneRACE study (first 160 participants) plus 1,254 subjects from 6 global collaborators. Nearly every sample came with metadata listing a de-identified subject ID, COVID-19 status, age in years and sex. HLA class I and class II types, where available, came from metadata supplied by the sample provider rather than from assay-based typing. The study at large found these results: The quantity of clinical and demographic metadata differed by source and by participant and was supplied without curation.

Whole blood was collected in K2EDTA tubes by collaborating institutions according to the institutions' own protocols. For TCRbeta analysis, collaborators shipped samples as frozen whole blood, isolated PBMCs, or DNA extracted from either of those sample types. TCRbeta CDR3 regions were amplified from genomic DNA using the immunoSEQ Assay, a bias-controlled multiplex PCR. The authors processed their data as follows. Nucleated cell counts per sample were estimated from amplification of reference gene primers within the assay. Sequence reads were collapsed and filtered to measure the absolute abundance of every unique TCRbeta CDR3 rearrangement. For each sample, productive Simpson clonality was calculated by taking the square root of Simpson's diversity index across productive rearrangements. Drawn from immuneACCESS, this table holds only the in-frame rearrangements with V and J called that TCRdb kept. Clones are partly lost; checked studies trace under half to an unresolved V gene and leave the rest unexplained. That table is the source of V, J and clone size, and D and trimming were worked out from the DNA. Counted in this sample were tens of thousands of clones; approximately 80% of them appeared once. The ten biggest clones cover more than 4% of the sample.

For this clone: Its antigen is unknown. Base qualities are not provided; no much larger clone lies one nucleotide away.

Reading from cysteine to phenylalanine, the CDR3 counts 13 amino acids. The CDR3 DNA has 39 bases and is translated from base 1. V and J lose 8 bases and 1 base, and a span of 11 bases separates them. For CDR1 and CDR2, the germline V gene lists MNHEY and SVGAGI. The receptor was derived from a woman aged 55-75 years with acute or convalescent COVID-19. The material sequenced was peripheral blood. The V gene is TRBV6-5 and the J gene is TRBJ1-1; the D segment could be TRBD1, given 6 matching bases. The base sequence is TGTGCCAGCCGATCGGGACAGAACACTGAAGCTTTCTTT. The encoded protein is CASRSGQNTEAFF.